The entry that follows covers one T cell receptor beta chain sequence. The target antigen is unknown. The source of the sample is a study of T cells after yellow fever vaccination. The trim removed 6 bases at V and 3 bases at J, leaving 10 bases unmatched. The CDR3 is 15 amino acids. By 5'RACE template switching, TCR cDNA was produced, with a universal primer site and UMIs added in the process. One entry per CDR3 protein results from TCRdb running MiXCR on the 5' RACE reads. The sample carries over 250,000 distinct CDR3 sequences, roughly 5% recorded once. Study-wide results and limits: The study found a weaker secondary response that peaked faster, day 5 versus 15. Relatively few clonotypes were ones that appeared in both CD4 and CD8 compartments. Abundant clonotypes from the bulk population could contaminate FACS-sorted repertoires.

The source is a man aged 18 to 29 who received the YFV17D yellow fever vaccine. V usage is TRBV12-3 or TRBV12-4 and J usage is TRBJ2-5; 7 positions agree with TRBD2. This material consisted of CD4+ T cells sorted from PBMCs, taken on the day of the yellow fever booster vaccination. In DNA form, the CDR3 reads TGTGCCAGCAGCGGGGGGTGGCTCTCTGAAGAGACCCAGTACTTC. This translates into CASSGGWLSEETQYF.